This entry lists 32 T cell receptor beta chains sequenced from one sample in a study of Graves' ophthalmopathy and Graves' hyperthyroidism. The TCR beta CDR3 regions underwent amplification from RNA transcripts. Amplification began with first-round RT-PCR using HTBI primers, then second-round multiplex PCR was performed. TCRdb independently ran MiXCR on the multiplex PCR reads; one entry per CDR3 protein. The profile covers a few hundred thousand distinct CDR3 sequences, with 15% appearing a single time and 5.5% to 7% taken by the ten largest. The material sequenced was peripheral blood. Source of these receptors: a woman between 18 and 29 years old with stable Graves' hyperthyroidism.

Many counts were recorded for this clonotype. J is TRBJ2-2 and V is TRBV7-2; D assignment may be TRBD1 or TRBD2 (5 bases each). Trimming shortened V by 1 base and J by 6 bases, and 12 bases separated the two germline ends. In germline, CDR1 is SGHTA, CDR2 FQGNSA. This CDR3 has 15 amino acids. CDR3 loop: CASSLVNRGAGELFF. The CDR3 DNA sequence: TGTGCCAGCAGCTTAGTGAATAGAGGGGCCGGGGAGCTGTTTTTT.

Many counts were recorded for this clonotype. The V and J genes are TRBV12-5 and TRBJ1-2; D is uncertain. This CDR3 comprises 13 residues. Per germline, CDR1 LGHNT and CDR2 FRNRAP. V lost 3 bases, J lost 8 bases, and 13 bases lay in between. The CDR3 loop is CASGLGARKGYTF. In DNA form, the CDR3 reads TGTGCTAGTGGTTTAGGAGCGCGGAAAGGCTACACCTTC.

V gene TRBV14 combines with J gene TRBJ1-1; maybe TRBD1 (5 bases). The CDR3 has 17 residues. Germline loops: CDR1 SGHDN, CDR2 FVKESK. V dropped 1 base and J dropped 6 bases, with 21 bases sitting between them. The CDR3 sequence: CASSQARISRVIPEAFF. The CDR3 region has the DNA TGTGCCAGCAGCCAAGCGAGAATTAGCAGGGTAATTCCTGAAGCTTTCTTT.

This chain connects TRBV29-1 to TRBJ1-1; D is uncertain. Trimming cost V 3 bases and J 6 bases, with 11 bases left between them. The CDR3 has 12 residues. Germline CDR1 is SQVTM and CDR2 is ANQGSEA. DNA for the CDR3: TGCAGCGTTGACCCCGGAGCCCCTGAAGCTTTCTTT. Protein: CSVDPGAPEAFF.

A remark on this clonotype: This CDR3 is missing its conserved last phenylalanine or tryptophan, likely due to a read error. This sequence joins TRBV15 and TRBJ2-2; D gene ambiguous. CDR3 size: 14 residues. CDR1 is LNHNV, CDR2 YYDKDF, per germline (reference sequence). Deletions cut 4 bases from V and 0 bases from J, with 6 bases between. The CDR3 loop is CATSKRANTGELFL. The CDR3 region has the DNA TGTGCCACCAGCAAACGGGCGAACACCGGGGAGCTGTTTTTG.

This clonotype was seen only a few times. The chain combines TRBV5-5 with TRBJ1-1, with D maybe TRBD1 (6 bases). Between the trimmed V and J ends, which lost 5 bases and 1 base, there was a span of 12 bases. The CDR3 is made up of 14 amino acids. CDR1 is SGHKS, CDR2 YYEKEE, per germline (reference sequence). The CDR3: CASRGLQGNTEAFF. The CDR3 DNA reads as TGTGCCAGCAGAGGTCTACAGGGGAACACTGAAGCTTTCTTT.

V gene TRBV7-2 combines with J gene TRBJ1-6; TRBD1 matches at 10 bases. The CDR3 is 16 residues long. Trimming at V came to 5 bases and at J to 10 bases, leaving 11 bases not matched to a gene. CDR1 and CDR2 (germline): SGHTA, FQGNSA. CDR3 nucleotide sequence: TGTGCCAGCAGCCAGGACAGGGGGGCCCAGGGATCACCCCTCCACTTT. Its translation: CASSQDRGAQGSPLHF.

This clonotype was seen many times. The V and J genes are TRBV19 and TRBJ1-1, with 7 nucleotides matching TRBD1. Losses at the gene ends were 3 bases for V and 5 bases for J; bases not matched to a gene: 9. The CDR3 covers 15 residues. Germline V CDR1 and CDR2: LNHDA, SQIVND (reference sequence). The CDR3 region is CASSMLRQGYTEAFF. In nucleotides, the CDR3 is TGTGCCAGTAGTATGTTACGACAGGGCTATACTGAAGCTTTCTTT.

This clonotype turned up a few times. The chain uses TRBV19 and TRBJ1-2; D gene unclear. In germline, CDR1 is LNHDA, CDR2 SQIVND (reference sequence). V shed 3 bases and J shed 4 bases, with 12 bases lying between them. The CDR3 contains 14 residues. CDR3 region: CASSMILGSYGYTF. CDR3 DNA: TGTGCCAGTAGTATGATTCTGGGGAGCTATGGCTACACCTTC.

This clonotype was observed at least ten times. V gene TRBV19 combines with J gene TRBJ1-3; perhaps TRBD1 as D (5 bases). CDR1 is LNHDA, CDR2 SQIVND, per germline (reference sequence). The CDR3 has 16 residues. Trimming removed 6 bases at V and 0 bases at J, with 15 bases between. The CDR3 reads CASSPQWGPSGNTIYF. CDR3 nucleotides: TGTGCCAGTAGCCCTCAGTGGGGCCCCTCTGGAAACACCATATATTTT.

In this sample, this clonotype turned up many times. V usage is TRBV10-3 and J usage is TRBJ1-2; D unresolved. V lost 0 bases and J lost 2, with 10 bases in between. This CDR3 has 15 amino acids. Germline V gene lookup returns CDR1 ENHRY and CDR2 SYGVKD. The CDR3 spells CAISESAGSNYGYTF. CDR3 bases: TGTGCCATCAGTGAGTCGGCCGGAAGCAACTATGGCTACACCTTC.

This clonotype was recorded many times. The chain joins TRBV20-1 to TRBJ2-5, with D unclear. The V gene's germline CDR1 is DFQATT and CDR2 SNEGSKA (reference sequence). There are 12 residues in the CDR3. V lost 3 bases to trimming and J lost 0 bases, with 5 bases between them. The CDR3 region has the DNA TGCAGTGCTAGCGACAACCAAGAGACCCAGTACTTC. Protein: CSASDNQETQYF.

The chain combines TRBV6-2 or TRBV6-3 with TRBJ1-5; possible D gene TRBD1, 5 bases. This CDR3 contains 17 residues. In germline, CDR1 is MNHEY, CDR2 SVGEGT. Trimming removed 6 bases at V and 1 base at J, with 19 bases between. The CDR3 nucleotides are TGTGCCAGCAGCCCCATAGCGGCGGGGGGGAGCAATCAGCCCCAGCATTTT. Translating it yields CASSPIAAGGSNQPQHF.

There are a few counts of this clonotype. The chain couples TRBV6-2 or TRBV6-3 to TRBJ2-2; the D is unclear. V lost 2 bases and J lost 7, with 11 bases in between. Germline values: CDR1 MNHEY, CDR2 SVGEGT. The CDR3 spans 14 residues. For the CDR3, the DNA is TGTGCCAGCAGTTACCCCCCCCGTGACGGGGAGCTGTTTTTT. Its translation: CASSYPPRDGELFF.

This clonotype was seen a handful of times. The chain has TRBV6-1 and TRBJ2-3; D unclear. The CDR3 spans 14 residues. Per the germline V gene, CDR1 is MNHNS and CDR2 is SASEGT. V was clipped by 3 bases and J by 2 bases, with 9 bases between them. The CDR3 protein is CASSDVGNTDTQYF. The CDR3 bases are TGTGCCAGCAGTGATGTGGGGAACACAGATACGCAGTATTTT.

In this sample, this clonotype turned up many times. The chain is built from TRBV11-2 and TRBJ2-7, with D uncertain. The CDR3 is 14 residues long. Germline assignment: CDR1 SGHAT and CDR2 FQNNGV. V gave up 4 bases and J gave up 6 bases, with 16 bases separating them. CDR3 protein: CASSYASGPLEQYF. In nucleotides, the CDR3 is TGTGCCAGCAGCTATGCAAGTGGTCCCCTCGAGCAGTACTTC.

V usage is TRBV3-1 and J usage is TRBJ1-2; 12 positions agree with TRBD1. The germline V gene has CDR1 LGHDT and CDR2 YNNKEL (reference sequence). V was clipped by 5 bases and J by 6 bases; unmatched bases: 4. CDR3 size: 14 residues. The CDR3 nucleotides read TGTGCCAGCAGCTTGGGACAGGGGGCCGATGGCTACACCTTC. It is translated as CASSLGQGADGYTF.

This clonotype was counted at least ten times. This chain links TRBV28 with TRBJ2-5, with D tentatively TRBD1 (5 bases). The CDR3 loop spans 13 amino acids. Germline CDR1 reads MDHEN; CDR2 reads SYDVKM. The V end was cut by 6 bases, the J end by 3 bases, with 11 bases between. CDR3 DNA: TGTGCCAGCAGAAAACAGGAAGAAGAGACCCAGTACTTC. Translation: CASRKQEEETQYF.

The sample holds a few counts of this clonotype. The CDR3 protein is CASSLKGAVGELFF. The CDR3 DNA is TGTGCCAGCAGCTTAAAGGGGGCGGTCGGGGAGCTGTTTTTT. The genes are TRBV7-3 and TRBJ2-2; 7 positions agree with TRBD1. Germline CDR1 is SGHTA and CDR2 is FQGTGA. CDR3 length: 14 amino acids. With V trimmed by 1 base and J by 7 bases, 3 bases remained unmatched.

Many counts were recorded for this clonotype. V usage is TRBV7-2 and J usage is TRBJ1-2; 8 bases fit TRBD1. Looked up from germline, CDR1 is SGHTA and CDR2 is FQGNSA. This CDR3 spans 15 amino acids. Trimming removed 2 bases from V and 2 bases from J; junction bases left unmatched: 4. CDR3 in amino acids: CASSLTGQENYGYTF. Here the CDR3 DNA reads TGTGCCAGCAGCTTAACGGGACAGGAGAACTATGGCTACACCTTC.

This clonotype was picked up a small number of times. V and J are TRBV18 and TRBJ1-2, with D possibly being TRBD1 (6 bases). CDR3 length equals 13 residues. The ends were cut back, 2 bases at V and 5 bases at J, with 9 bases in the middle. Germline V gene sequence: CDR1 KGHSH, CDR2 LQKENI. The CDR3 sequence is CASSPNREYGYTF. The CDR3 region has the DNA TGTGCCAGCTCACCAAACAGGGAATATGGCTACACCTTC.

There are many counts of this clonotype. The chain carries TRBV7-2 and TRBJ2-7; 10 bases line up with TRBD2. CDR3 length equals 15 residues. Per germline, CDR1 SGHTA and CDR2 FQGNSA. V shed 5 bases and J 3 bases; nucleotides not matched to a gene: 7. CDR3 loop: CASSPTAGGLYEQYF. The CDR3 region has the DNA TGTGCCAGCAGCCCAACAGCGGGGGGGCTCTACGAGCAGTACTTC. The full variable domain, in which reference TRBV7-2 and TRBJ2-7 provide the parts outside the CDR3, is GAGVSQSPSNKVTEKGKDVELRCDPISGHTALYWYRQSLGQGLEFLIYFQGNSAPDKSGLPSDRFSAERTGGSVSTLTIQRTQQEDSAVYLCASSPTAGGLYEQYFGPGTRLTVT.

The table lists this clonotype with a few counts. The rearrangement uses TRBV7-3 and TRBJ1-6, with D possibly TRBD1 on 5 matching bases. Germline V lookup: CDR1 SGHTA, CDR2 FQGTGA. The CDR3 loop spans 17 amino acids. The germline V and J ends were trimmed by 5 bases and 4 bases, with 18 bases remaining between them. The CDR3 DNA follows: TGTGCCAGCAGCCTAAGCCCTGGCGGGGGTTATAATTCACCCCTCCACTTT. Its protein is CASSLSPGGGYNSPLHF.

This clonotype has at least ten counts. The gene calls are TRBV7-3 and TRBJ2-7; no definite D call. Germline CDR1 reads SGHTA; CDR2 reads FQGTGA. The V end lost 0 bases, the J end lost 1 base, and 4 bases lay between the germline ends. The CDR3 contains 13 residues. The CDR3 DNA reads as TGTGCCAGCAGCTTAACCGAATCCTACGAGCAGTACTTC. Its protein product is CASSLTESYEQYF. Using reference TRBV7-3 and TRBJ2-7 for the parts outside the CDR3, the full variable domain is GAGVSQTPSNKVTEKGKYVELRCDPISGHTALYWYRQSLGQGPEFLIYFQGTGAADDSGLPNDRFFAVRPEGSVSTLKIQRTERGDSAVYLCASSLTESYEQYFGPGTRLTVT.

In this sample, this clonotype turned up many times. The genes are TRBV5-1 and TRBJ1-1; D remains ambiguous. The CDR3 runs 12 residues. Germline values: CDR1 SGHRS, CDR2 YFSETQ. V lost 0 bases and J 12 bases, leaving 12 bases between the germline ends. In DNA, the CDR3 is TGCGCCAGCAGCTTGGAGGCAGGCCCCCCTTTCTTT. Translating it yields CASSLEAGPPFF.

This clonotype was observed a few times. The chain is built from TRBV18 and TRBJ1-2, with 8 bases matching TRBD1. CDR3 size: 15 residues. Germline V CDR1 and CDR2: KGHSH, LQKENI. Trimming removed 3 bases from V and 8 bases from J; junction bases left unmatched: 11. Here the CDR3 DNA reads TGTGCCAGCTCACCCGCCCGGACAGGGCGTTACGGCTACACCTTC. Translated, it gives CASSPARTGRYGYTF.

In its sample, this clonotype was seen a few times. V is TRBV29-1 and J is TRBJ1-1, with a tentative D call TRBD1 (5 bases). This CDR3 has 12 amino acids. Germline V gene sequence: CDR1 SQVTM, CDR2 ANQGSEA. V was shortened by 6 bases and J by 1 base, with 9 bases between the two germline ends. Here the CDR3 DNA reads TGCAGCGTCCGGGGGTCGAACACTGAAGCTTTCTTT. Its protein is CSVRGSNTEAFF.

This clonotype was seen at least ten times. The rearrangement joins TRBV18 to TRBJ2-5, with TRBD1 matching over 7 bases. Unmatched junction bases numbered 13, after V lost 6 bases and J lost 12 bases. Germline loops: CDR1 KGHSH, CDR2 LQKENI. This CDR3 is built from 13 residues. In DNA, the CDR3 is TGTGCCAGCTCCCTCGACAGGGACGAACGGGAGTACTTC. Amino acid sequence: CASSLDRDEREYF. Variable domain in full (rest from reference TRBV18 and TRBJ2-5): NAGVMQNPRHLVRRRGQEARLRCSPMKGHSHVYWYRQLPEEGLKFMVYLQKENIIDESGMPKERFSAEFPKEGPSILRIQQVVRGDSAAYFCASSLDRDEREYFGPGTRLLVL.

As regards this clonotype: Given a much more abundant clone one base away, this may be a read error. This sequence joins TRBV11-2 and TRBJ2-5; 10 bases agree with TRBD2. Trimming removed 4 bases from V and 9 bases from J; junction bases left unmatched: 20. CDR3 length: 18 amino acids. Germline V gives CDR1 SGHAT, CDR2 FQNNGV. CDR3 in DNA: TGTGCCAGCAGCTCCCCCAGACCAGCGGGGGGGTCTTTATGGTCCCAGTACTTC. Protein: CASSSPRPAGGSLWSQYF.

This clonotype appeared many times. The chain employs TRBV6-4 and TRBJ2-7; 7 bases agree with TRBD2. Looked up from germline, CDR1 is MRHNA and CDR2 is SNTAGT. V lost 6 bases to trimming and J lost 2 bases; unmatched junction nucleotides: 13. The CDR3 is made up of 16 amino acids. Here the CDR3 reads CASSSFRVAGPYEQYF. The CDR3 nucleotides are TGTGCCAGCAGCTCCTTTAGGGTAGCGGGTCCCTACGAGCAGTACTTC.

This clonotype was seen ten or more times. V usage is TRBV12-3 or TRBV12-4 and J usage is TRBJ2-3; unclear D gene. The CDR3 runs to 13 residues. Trimming took 3 bases from V and 6 from J, leaving 10 bases between them. The CDR3 DNA follows: TGTGCCAGCAGTTTCATAACGAGCGATACGCAGTATTTT. Residues: CASSFITSDTQYF.

This clonotype was counted a few times. The chain uses TRBV12-3 or TRBV12-4 and TRBJ1-5; no clear D. Deletions cut 6 bases from V and 3 bases from J, with 9 bases between. This CDR3 comprises 13 residues. Here the CDR3 reads CASSLGNNQPQHF. The CDR3 nucleotides read TGTGCCAGCAGCCTCGGAAACAATCAGCCCCAGCATTTT.